This paragraph covers one T cell receptor beta chain sequence. This entry belongs to a study of OX40 agonist ivuxolimab in advanced cancers. Autoimmune disease history or systemic immunosuppression excluded patients. Trimming cost V 3 bases and J 2 bases, with 20 bases left between them. The germline gives CDR1 MDHEN, CDR2 SYDVKM. The CDR3 has 17 residues. Generated by immunoSEQ multiplex PCR, the TCRdb table keeps only in-frame clones and is missing some. Among 35,000 or so clones listed, 84% were seen once. V gene TRBV28 combines with J gene TRBJ2-7; weak D call: TRBD1 (7 bases). The sample consisted of CD4+ or CD8+ T cells sorted from blood, taken in a trial of the OX40 agonist ivuxolimab. The TCR sequence derives from an adult with an advanced solid tumor such as melanoma, head and neck, liver or kidney cancer. This CDR3 reads CASSFRQGLLQTYEQYF. As DNA, the CDR3 is TGTGCCAGCAGTTTTCGACAGGGACTTCTCCAAACCTACGAGCAGTACTTC.